This TCR beta chain stems from a study of blood T cell repertoires in COVID-19. The CDR3 runs to 11 residues. With 3 bases removed from V and 6 bases from J, the gap between germline ends came to 4 bases. CDR1 and CDR2 (germline): MDHEN, SYDVKM. Some clones are missing from TCRdb's copy, which holds only in-frame ones; the method was immunoSEQ multiplex PCR. The profile shows 150,000 to 200,000 clones, about 90% of them singletons. The receptor was isolated from a young woman who had recovered from COVID-19. The sample comprised PBMCs or T cells enriched from blood (not recorded which). The chain links TRBV28 to TRBJ2-3; D not certain. The CDR3 sequence is CASSFFDTQYF. CDR3 DNA sequence: TGTGCCAGCAGTTTCTTTGATACGCAGTATTTT.